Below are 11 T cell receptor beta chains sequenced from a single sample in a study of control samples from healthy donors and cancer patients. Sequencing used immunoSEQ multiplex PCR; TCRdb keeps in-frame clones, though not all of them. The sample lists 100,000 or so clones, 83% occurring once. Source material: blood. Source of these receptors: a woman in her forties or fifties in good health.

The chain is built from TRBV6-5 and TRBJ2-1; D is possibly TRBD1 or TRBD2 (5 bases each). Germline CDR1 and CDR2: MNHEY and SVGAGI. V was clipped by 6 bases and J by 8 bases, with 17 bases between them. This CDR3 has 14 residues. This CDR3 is CASSRDGDLDEQFF. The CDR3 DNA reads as TGTGCCAGCAGCCGGGACGGTGACCTCGATGAGCAGTTCTTC.

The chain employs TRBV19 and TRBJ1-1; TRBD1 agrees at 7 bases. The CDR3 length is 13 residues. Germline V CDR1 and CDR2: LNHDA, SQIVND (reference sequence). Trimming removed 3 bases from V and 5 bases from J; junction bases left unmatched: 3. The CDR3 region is CASSIDRETEAFF. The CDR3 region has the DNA TGTGCCAGTAGTATCGACAGGGAGACTGAAGCTTTCTTT.

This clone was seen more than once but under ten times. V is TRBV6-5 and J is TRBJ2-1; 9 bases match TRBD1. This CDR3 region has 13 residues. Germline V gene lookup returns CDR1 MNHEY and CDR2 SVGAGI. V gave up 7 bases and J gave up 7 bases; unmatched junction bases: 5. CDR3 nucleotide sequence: TGTGCCAGCATGGGACAGGGTCGGAATGAGCAGTTCTTC. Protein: CASMGQGRNEQFF.

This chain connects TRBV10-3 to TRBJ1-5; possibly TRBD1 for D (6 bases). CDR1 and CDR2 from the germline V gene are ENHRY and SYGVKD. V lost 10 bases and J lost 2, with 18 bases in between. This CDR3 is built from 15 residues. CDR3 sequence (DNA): TGTGCCACATACGATGGAGGGGGGGGCAATCAGCCCCAGCATTTT. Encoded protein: CATYDGGGGNQPQHF.

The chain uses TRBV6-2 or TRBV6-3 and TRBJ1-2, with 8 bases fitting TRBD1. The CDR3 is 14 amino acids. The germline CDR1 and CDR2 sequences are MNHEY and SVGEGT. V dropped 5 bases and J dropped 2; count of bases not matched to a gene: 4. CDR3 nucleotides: TGTGCCAGCAGTACCTCAGGGGGCAACTATGGCTACACCTTC. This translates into CASSTSGGNYGYTF.

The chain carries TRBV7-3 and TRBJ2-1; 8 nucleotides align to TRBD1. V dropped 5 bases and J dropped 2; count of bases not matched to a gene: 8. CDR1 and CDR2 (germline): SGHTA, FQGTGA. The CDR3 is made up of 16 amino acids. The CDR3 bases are TGTGCCAGCAGCCCGGTCGACAGGGGCGCCTACAATGAGCAGTTCTTC. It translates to CASSPVDRGAYNEQFF.

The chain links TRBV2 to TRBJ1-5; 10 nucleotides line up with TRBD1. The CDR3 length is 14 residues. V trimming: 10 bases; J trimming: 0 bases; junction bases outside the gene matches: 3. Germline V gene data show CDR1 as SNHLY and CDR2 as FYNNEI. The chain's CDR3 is CATRQGASNQPQHF. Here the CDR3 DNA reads TGTGCCACAAGACAGGGGGCTAGCAATCAGCCCCAGCATTTT.

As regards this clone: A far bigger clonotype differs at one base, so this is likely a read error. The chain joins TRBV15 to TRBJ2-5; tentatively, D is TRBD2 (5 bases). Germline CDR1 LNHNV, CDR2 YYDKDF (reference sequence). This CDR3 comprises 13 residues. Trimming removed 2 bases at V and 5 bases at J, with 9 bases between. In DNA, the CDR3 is TGTGCCACCAGCAGAATAGCGCGGGAGACCCAGTACTTC. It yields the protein CATSRIARETQYF.

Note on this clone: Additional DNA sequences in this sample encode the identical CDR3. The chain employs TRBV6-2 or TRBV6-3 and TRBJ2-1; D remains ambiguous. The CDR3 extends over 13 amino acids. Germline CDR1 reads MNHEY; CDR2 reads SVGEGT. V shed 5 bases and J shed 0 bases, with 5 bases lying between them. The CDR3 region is CASSDSSYNEQFF. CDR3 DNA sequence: TGTGCCAGCAGTGATAGCTCCTACAATGAGCAGTTCTTC.

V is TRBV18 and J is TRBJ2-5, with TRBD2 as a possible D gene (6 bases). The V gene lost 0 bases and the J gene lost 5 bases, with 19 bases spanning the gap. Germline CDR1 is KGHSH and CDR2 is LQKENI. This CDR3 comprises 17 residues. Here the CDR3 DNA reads TGTGCCAGCTCACCACCCGGAGGGCAGAGAAGATGGGAGACCCAGTACTTC. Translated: CASSPPGGQRRWETQYF.

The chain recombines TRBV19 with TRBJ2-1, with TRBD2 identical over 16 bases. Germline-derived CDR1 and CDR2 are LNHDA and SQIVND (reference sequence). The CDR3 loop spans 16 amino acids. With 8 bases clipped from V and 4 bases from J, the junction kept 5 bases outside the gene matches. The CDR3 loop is CASGTSGRAGYNEQFF. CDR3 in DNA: TGTGCCAGTGGGACTAGCGGGAGGGCGGGTTACAATGAGCAGTTCTTC.